The sample holds a few counts of the clone carrying this T cell receptor beta chain. This CDR3 is built from 13 residues. The V end lost 0 bases, the J end lost 5 bases, and 11 bases lay between the germline ends. The germline V gene has CDR1 GTSNPN and CDR2 SVGIG (reference sequence). These data belong to a study of early T cells in non-severe SARS-CoV-2 infection. In TCRdb, the 5' RACE reads were re-called with MiXCR into one record per CDR3 protein. Of about 59,000 distinct CDR3 sequences in the sample, over 10% were seen once. The material sequenced was whole blood, taken at baseline. The clonotype originates from an adult who was a healthcare worker with PCR-confirmed SARS-CoV-2 infection or an uninfected control (not recorded which). J is TRBJ2-7 and V is TRBV30; D gene ambiguous. CDR3 DNA sequence: TGTGCCTGGAGTGTAATTCCCCCTGACGAGCAGTACTTC. Protein: CAWSVIPPDEQYF. Drawing the rest from reference TRBV30 and TRBJ2-7, the complete variable domain is SQTIHQWPATLVQPVGSPLSLECTVEGTSNPNLYWYRQAAGRGLQLLFYSVGIGQISSEVPQNLSASRPQDRQFILSSKKLLLSDSGFYLCAWSVIPPDEQYFGPGTRLTVT.